A single sample gave rise to the 10 T cell receptor beta chains below, sequenced in a study of response to subunit inactivated influenza vaccine. MiXCR, run by TCRdb on the RT-PCR reads, gives a single entry per CDR3 protein. The table records hundreds of thousands of distinct CDR3 sequences, less than 25% of them present only once. The source was PBMCs from blood, collected roughly 20 months after vaccination. These receptors were taken from a man in his fifties or sixties who received an inactivated influenza vaccine.

In this sample, this clonotype turned up a few times. The chain joins TRBV19 to TRBJ1-5; the D is unclear. This CDR3 is 15 amino acids long. Germline CDR1 is LNHDA and CDR2 is SQIVND (reference sequence). V was shortened by 5 bases and J by 0 bases, with 11 bases between the two germline ends. CDR3 coding DNA: TGTGCCAGTAGTGTCGTTGGAAATAGCAATCAGCCCCAGCATTTT. It yields the protein CASSVVGNSNQPQHF.

There are a few counts of this clonotype. This chain links TRBV6-1 with TRBJ1-5; the D is unclear. V was shortened by 4 bases and J by 3 bases, with 13 bases between the two germline ends. Germline values: CDR1 MNHNS, CDR2 SASEGT. The CDR3 has 15 residues. The DNA of the CDR3 is TGTGCCAGCAGTGGATCAACGGATCTCAATCAGCCCCAGCATTTT. This gives the protein CASSGSTDLNQPQHF.

The chain combines TRBV28 with TRBJ2-1; unclear D gene. This CDR3 region has 15 residues. CDR1 is MDHEN, CDR2 SYDVKM, per germline. Trimming removed 2 bases at V and 2 bases at J, with 10 bases between. The CDR3 bases are TGTGCCAGCAGTTTAAGGACGGGCCCCTACAATGAGCAGTTCTTC. Translated: CASSLRTGPYNEQFF.

This clonotype was counted only a few times. The V gene is TRBV13, the J gene TRBJ1-2, with a tentative D call TRBD1 (6 bases). Germline V gene data show CDR1 as PRHDT and CDR2 as FYEKMQ (reference sequence). V dropped 4 bases and J dropped 0 bases, with 9 bases sitting between them. The CDR3 length is 14 residues. CDR3 nucleotide sequence: TGTGCCAGCAGCTCATACAGGGCTAACTATGGCTACACCTTC. It encodes CASSSYRANYGYTF.

V is TRBV5-6 and J is TRBJ2-3; 8 positions match TRBD2. V was clipped by 8 bases and J by 4 bases; unmatched bases: 6. The CDR3 totals 13 residues. From germline, CDR1 is SGHDT and CDR2 YYEEEE. The CDR3 region has the DNA TGTGCCAGGAGCCCGGGGGGGTCAGATACGCAGTATTTT. Protein: CARSPGGSDTQYF.

J is TRBJ2-7 and V is TRBV7-9; 8 positions match TRBD1. V shed 6 bases, J shed 0 bases, and the junction held 4 bases outside the gene matches. The CDR3 is made up of 14 amino acids. Germline-derived CDR1 and CDR2 are SEHNR and FQNEAQ (reference sequence). The CDR3, as DNA: TGTGCCAGCAGTCACGGACAGGGCTCCTACGAGCAGTACTTC. It yields the protein CASSHGQGSYEQYF. Combining the CDR3 with reference TRBV7-9 and TRBJ2-7 gives the whole variable domain DTGVSQNPRHKITKRGQNVTFRCDPISEHNRLYWYRQTLGQGPEFLTYFQNEAQLEKSRLLSDRFSAERPKGSFSTLEIQRTEQGDSAMYLCASSHGQGSYEQYFGPGTRLTVT.

This rearrangement joins TRBV2 to TRBJ2-5, with D uncertain. From germline, CDR1 is SNHLY and CDR2 FYNNEI. CDR3 length equals 13 residues. Trimming cost V 7 bases and J 1 base, with 10 bases left between them. For the CDR3, the DNA is TGTGCCAGCAAGGCAGAAATCCAAGAGACCCAGTACTTC. As protein: CASKAEIQETQYF.

With regard to this clonotype: An end of the junction does not agree with germline; a read error may underlie this. The rearrangement joins TRBV4-1 to TRBJ1-5; 8 bases agree with TRBD1. Germline-derived CDR1 and CDR2 are MGHRA and YSYEKL. CDR3 length: 16 amino acids. The CDR3 sequence is CASCQDGTGLNQPQHF. CDR3 DNA sequence: TGCGCCAGCTGCCAAGACGGGACAGGTCTTAATCAGCCCCAGCATTTT.

This clonotype was observed once. V and J are TRBV7-9 and TRBJ2-3; the D gene is possibly TRBD1 (6 bases). This CDR3 has 16 amino acids. The germline CDR1 and CDR2 sequences are SEHNR and FQNEAQ (reference sequence). Trimming stripped 1 base from V and 0 bases from J, with 11 bases between. The CDR3 is CASSLVGTHSTDTQYF. The CDR3, as DNA: TGTGCCAGCAGCTTAGTCGGGACACATAGCACAGATACGCAGTATTTT.

This clonotype was seen a few times. V gene TRBV12-3 or TRBV12-4 combines with J gene TRBJ1-6; 9 nucleotides agree with TRBD1. This CDR3 has 13 residues. Trimming cost V 7 bases and J 9 bases; bases outside gene matches: 4. The CDR3 nucleotides read TGTGCCAGCAAACAGGGGGCAGGTTCACCCCTCCACTTT. Amino acids: CASKQGAGSPLHF.